This T cell receptor (beta chain) was observed in a study of human T cells and chemical hapten exposure. Overall study: TCR yield per sample varied, mainly due to pooled library volumes.

This clonotype has just a few counts. The antigen remains unidentified. Findings and caveats of the study: Controls had significantly fewer large CDR3 similarity clusters than were formed by expanded TCRs.

The time point was: patch test 1, 2 weeks after DPC sensitization. Specified treatment: therapeutic diphenylcyclopropenone sensitization with weekly scalp DPC. Extraction yielded total RNA from whole blood (unfractionated). MiXCR, applied by TCRdb to the RACE reads, yields one record per CDR3 protein. The repertoire has around 300,000 distinct CDR3 sequences, about 7% of them found once; the top ten carry about 8%. Germline CDR1 is SNHLY and CDR2 is FYNNEI. This CDR3 is built from 15 residues. Trimming left V 4 bases short and J 5 bases short, with 12 bases between. The source was whole blood, collected in connection with sensitization to the hapten diphenylcyclopropenone (DPC). The genes are TRBV2 and TRBJ1-6; maybe TRBD1 (5 bases). The source of this sequence is a woman between 18 and 30 years old with alopecia areata. Some clones in this sample may be carry-over from other donors' samples. The CDR3 bases are TGTGCCAGCAGTGTAGCAGGGTTTGATAATTCACCCCTCCACTTT. Translated, it gives CASSVAGFDNSPLHF.